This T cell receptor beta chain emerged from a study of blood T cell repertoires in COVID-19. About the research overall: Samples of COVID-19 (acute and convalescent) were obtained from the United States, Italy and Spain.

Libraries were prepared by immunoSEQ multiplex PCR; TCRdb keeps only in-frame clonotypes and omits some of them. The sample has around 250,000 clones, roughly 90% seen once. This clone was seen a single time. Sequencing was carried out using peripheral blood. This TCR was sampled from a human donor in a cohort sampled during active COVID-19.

The CDR3 bases are TGCGCCAGCAGCCAAGAAAATAGTATGGGGGAGGGCGACGAGCAGTACTTC. Its protein product is CASSQENSMGEGDEQYF. The V and J genes are TRBV4-3 and TRBJ2-7; TRBD2 matches at 7 bases. V lost 0 bases to trimming and J lost 5 bases; unmatched junction nucleotides: 13. The CDR3 has 17 amino acids. Germline loops: CDR1 LGHNA, CDR2 YSLEER.